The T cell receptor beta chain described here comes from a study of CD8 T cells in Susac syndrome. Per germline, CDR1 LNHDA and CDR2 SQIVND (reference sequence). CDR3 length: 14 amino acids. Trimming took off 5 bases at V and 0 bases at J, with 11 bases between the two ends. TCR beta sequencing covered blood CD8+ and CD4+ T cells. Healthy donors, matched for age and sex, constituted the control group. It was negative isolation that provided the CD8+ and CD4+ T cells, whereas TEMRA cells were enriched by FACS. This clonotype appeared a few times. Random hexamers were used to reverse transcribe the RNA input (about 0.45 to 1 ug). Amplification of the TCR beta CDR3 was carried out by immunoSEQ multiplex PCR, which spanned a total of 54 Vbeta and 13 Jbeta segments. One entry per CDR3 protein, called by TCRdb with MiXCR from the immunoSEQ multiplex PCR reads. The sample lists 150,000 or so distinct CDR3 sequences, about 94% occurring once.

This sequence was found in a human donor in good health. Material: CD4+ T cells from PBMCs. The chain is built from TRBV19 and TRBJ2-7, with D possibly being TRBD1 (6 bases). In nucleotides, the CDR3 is TGTGCCAGTAGTCCCCTGACAGGCTCCTACGAGCAGTACTTC. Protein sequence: CASSPLTGSYEQYF.